This entry concerns a single TCR beta chain. The antigen is undetermined. Germline values: CDR1 MDHEN, CDR2 SYDVKM. The CDR3 is made up of 15 amino acids. J lost 8 bases, V lost 6 bases, and 7 bases had no gene match. Time point denoted: week 3, after first cycle of checkpoint inhibitor. Prior systemic cancer therapy, immunosuppressant use and other active malignancies excluded patients. All DNA from each sorted CD8+ subset was loaded. Assay: immunoSEQ multiplex PCR; the TCRdb copy retains only in-frame clones and omits some. There are 15,000 to 20,000 clones in the sample; 94% occur only once, and under 0.25% lies in the top ten. This record comes from a study of blood T cell dynamics during melanoma immunotherapy. Study information: Patients with metastatic melanoma got pembrolizumab or nivolumab-ipilimumab as first-line care. Broader study findings: The most clonal sorted CD8+ subset, immune-effector cells, was closest to cell-free DNA CDR3 sequences.

The rearrangement uses TRBV28 and TRBJ2-1; TRBD2 aligns across 13 bases. The TCR was taken from a human donor with melanoma. The material sequenced was effector memory CD8+ T cells from blood, taken from a patient treated with checkpoint blockade. The CDR3 DNA sequence: TGTGCCAGCAGAAAGTGGACTAGCGGGAGTCATGAGCAGTTCTTC. It specifies CASRKWTSGSHEQFF.